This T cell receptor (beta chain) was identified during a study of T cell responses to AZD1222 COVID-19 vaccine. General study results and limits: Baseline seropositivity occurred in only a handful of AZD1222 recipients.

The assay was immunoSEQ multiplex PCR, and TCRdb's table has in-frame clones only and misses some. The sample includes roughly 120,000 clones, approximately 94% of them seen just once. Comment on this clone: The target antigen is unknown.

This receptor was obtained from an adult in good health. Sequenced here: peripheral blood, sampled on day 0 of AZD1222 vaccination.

Here the CDR3 DNA reads TGCGCCAGCAGCCCCTTGGGCCAGGCAACCGGGGAGCTGTTTTTT. The encoded protein is CASSPLGQATGELFF. This chain connects TRBV5-1 to TRBJ2-2; D is unresolved. V gave up 4 bases and J gave up 5 bases, with 15 bases separating them. The CDR3 runs 15 residues. The germline CDR1 and CDR2 sequences are SGHRS and YFSETQ.